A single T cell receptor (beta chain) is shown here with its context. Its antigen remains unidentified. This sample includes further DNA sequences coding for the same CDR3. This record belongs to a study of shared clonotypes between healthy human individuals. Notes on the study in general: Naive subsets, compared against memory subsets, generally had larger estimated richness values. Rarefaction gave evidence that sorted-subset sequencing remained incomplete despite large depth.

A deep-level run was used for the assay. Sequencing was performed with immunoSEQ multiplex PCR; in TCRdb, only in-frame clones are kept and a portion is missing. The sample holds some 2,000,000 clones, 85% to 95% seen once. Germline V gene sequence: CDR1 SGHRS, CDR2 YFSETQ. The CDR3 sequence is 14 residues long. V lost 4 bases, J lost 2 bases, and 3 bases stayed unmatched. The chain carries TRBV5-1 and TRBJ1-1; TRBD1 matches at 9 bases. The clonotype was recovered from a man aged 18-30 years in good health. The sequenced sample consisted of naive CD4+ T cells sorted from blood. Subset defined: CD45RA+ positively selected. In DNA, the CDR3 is TGCGCCAGCAGCCCGGGACAGGGAAACACTGAAGCTTTCTTT. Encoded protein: CASSPGQGNTEAFF.